These 4 T cell receptor beta chains originate from one sample sequenced in a study of shared clonotypes between healthy human individuals. Naive-designated CD8 cells lacked CD45RO, were positively enriched for CCR7, and omitted terminally differentiated effector memory CD45RA+ cells. The protocol was immunoSEQ multiplex PCR, while the TCRdb copy is restricted to in-frame clones and leaves out a portion. The repertoire holds about 700,000 clones, roughly 94% seen once, with 24% in the top ten. Material for sequencing was naive CD8+ T cells sorted from blood. The receptors were sampled from a young man in good health.

The chain couples TRBV7-9 to TRBJ2-3; TRBD2 is a possible D gene (5 bases). From germline, CDR1 is SEHNR and CDR2 FQNEAQ (reference sequence). V was pared by 3 bases and J by 2 bases, with 9 bases between. The CDR3 spans 14 residues. The CDR3 protein is CASSFTSVTDTQYF. As DNA, the CDR3 is TGTGCCAGCAGCTTCACTAGTGTCACAGATACGCAGTATTTT.

CDR3 DNA sequence: TGTGCCAGCAGCTTCTTTACAGGAGATAACTATGGCTACACCTTC. It codes for CASSFFTGDNYGYTF. The V gene is TRBV5-5, the J gene TRBJ1-2; possibly TRBD1 for D (5 bases). There are 15 residues in the CDR3. Trimming removed 2 bases at V and 1 base at J, with 12 bases between. The germline CDR1 and CDR2 sequences are SGHKS and YYEKEE (reference sequence).

The V call is TRBV12-5, the J call TRBJ2-5; TRBD2 aligns across 11 bases. This CDR3 is built from 14 residues. The germline V gene encodes CDR1 LGHNT and CDR2 FRNRAP. V dropped 6 bases and J dropped 4; count of bases not matched to a gene: 4. The CDR3 protein is CASGDSGRGETQYF. The CDR3 DNA sequence: TGTGCTAGTGGGGATAGCGGGAGGGGAGAGACCCAGTACTTC.

About this clone: Other DNA sequences in the sample encode the same CDR3. The V call is TRBV28, the J call TRBJ2-2, with D unresolved. Germline V gene data show CDR1 as MDHEN and CDR2 as SYDVKM. Trimming pared 3 bases from V and 2 bases from J, leaving 7 bases between. The CDR3 totals 14 residues. CDR3 residues: CASSFRLNTGELFF. The CDR3 region has the DNA TGTGCCAGCAGTTTCAGGCTTAACACCGGGGAGCTGTTTTTT.